The source of this T cell receptor (beta chain) is a study of blood T cell repertoires in COVID-19. Study details: Researchers got acute and convalescent COVID-19 samples from the United States, Italy and Spain.

The CDR3 contains 18 residues. J lost 5 bases, V lost 0 bases, and 15 bases had no gene match. Germline lookup yields CDR1 SGHRS and CDR2 YFSETQ. As handled by the study authors: The authors estimated nucleated cell counts from reference gene primer amplification. Profiled with immunoSEQ multiplex PCR; TCRdb holds only in-frame clones, not every one. The V and J calls and the clone size are those of that table, but D and trimming were determined from the DNA. Of about 94,000 clones detected, 80% appear once; the ten largest clones hold around a fifth. Specimen: peripheral blood. The chain is built from TRBV5-1 and TRBJ2-5; 8 bases align to TRBD2. This TCR came from a human donor in a cohort sampled during active COVID-19. The CDR3 sequence: CASSLDGLAGPRGETQYF. The CDR3 nucleotides are TGCGCCAGCAGCTTGGACGGTCTAGCGGGCCCAAGGGGGGAGACCCAGTACTTC.